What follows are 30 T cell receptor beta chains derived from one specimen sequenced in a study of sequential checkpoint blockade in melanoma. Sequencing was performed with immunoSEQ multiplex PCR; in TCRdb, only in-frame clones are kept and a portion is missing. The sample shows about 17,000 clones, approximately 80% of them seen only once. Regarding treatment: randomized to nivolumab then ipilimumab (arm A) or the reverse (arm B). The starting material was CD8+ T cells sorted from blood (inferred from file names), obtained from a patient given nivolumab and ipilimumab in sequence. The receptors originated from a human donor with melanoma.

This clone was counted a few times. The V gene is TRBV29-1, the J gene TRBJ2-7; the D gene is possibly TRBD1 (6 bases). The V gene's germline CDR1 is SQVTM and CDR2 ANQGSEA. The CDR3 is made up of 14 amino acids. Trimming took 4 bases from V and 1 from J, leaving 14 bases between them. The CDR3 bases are TGCAGCGTTGCAGGGGAACAGGCTTCCTACGAGCAGTACTTC. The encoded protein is CSVAGEQASYEQYF.

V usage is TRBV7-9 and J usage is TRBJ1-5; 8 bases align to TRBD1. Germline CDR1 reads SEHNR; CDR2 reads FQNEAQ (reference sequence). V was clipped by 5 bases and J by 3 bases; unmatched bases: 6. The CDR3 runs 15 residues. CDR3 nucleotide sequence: TGTGCCAGCAGCAAGACAGGGGCGGACAATCAGCCCCAGCATTTT. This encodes CASSKTGADNQPQHF.

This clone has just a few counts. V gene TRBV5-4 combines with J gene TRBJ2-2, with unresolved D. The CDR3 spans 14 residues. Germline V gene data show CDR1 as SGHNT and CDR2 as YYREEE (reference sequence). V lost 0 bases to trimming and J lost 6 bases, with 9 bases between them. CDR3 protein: CASSLAVQAGELFF. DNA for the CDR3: TGTGCCAGCAGCTTGGCGGTTCAGGCCGGGGAGCTGTTTTTT.

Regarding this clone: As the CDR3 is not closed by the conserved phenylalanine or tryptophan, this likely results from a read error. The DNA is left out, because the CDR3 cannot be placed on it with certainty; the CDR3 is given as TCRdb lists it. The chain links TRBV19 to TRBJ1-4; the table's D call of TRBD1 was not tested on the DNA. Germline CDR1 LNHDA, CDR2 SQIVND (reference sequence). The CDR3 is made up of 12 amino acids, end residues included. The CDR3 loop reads CASSSPGQGVHS.

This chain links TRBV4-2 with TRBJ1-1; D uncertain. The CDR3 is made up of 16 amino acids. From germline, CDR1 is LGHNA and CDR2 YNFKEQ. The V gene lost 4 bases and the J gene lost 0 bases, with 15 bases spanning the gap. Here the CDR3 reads CASSLSTDSLNTEAFF. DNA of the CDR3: TGTGCCAGCAGCCTGAGCACCGACTCCTTGAACACTGAAGCTTTCTTT.

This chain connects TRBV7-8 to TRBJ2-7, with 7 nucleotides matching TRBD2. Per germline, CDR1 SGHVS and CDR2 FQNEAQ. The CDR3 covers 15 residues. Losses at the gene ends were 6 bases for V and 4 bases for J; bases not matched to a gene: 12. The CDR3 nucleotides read TGTGCCAGCAGACCACCGGGAGGCCCTCCGTACGAGCAGTACTTC. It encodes CASRPPGGPPYEQYF.

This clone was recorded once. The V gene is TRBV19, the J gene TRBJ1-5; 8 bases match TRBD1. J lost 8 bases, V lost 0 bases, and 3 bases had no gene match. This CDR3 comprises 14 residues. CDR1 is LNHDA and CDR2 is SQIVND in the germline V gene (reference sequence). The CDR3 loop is CASSIETGGEPQHF. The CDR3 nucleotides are TGTGCCAGTAGTATAGAAACAGGGGGAGAGCCCCAGCATTTT.

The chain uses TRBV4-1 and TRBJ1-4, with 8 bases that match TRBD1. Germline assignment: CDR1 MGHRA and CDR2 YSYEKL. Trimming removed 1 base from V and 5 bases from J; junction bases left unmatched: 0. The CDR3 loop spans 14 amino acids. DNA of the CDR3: TGCGCCAGCAGCCAAGGGACAGGGAATGAAAAACTGTTTTTT. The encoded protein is CASSQGTGNEKLFF.

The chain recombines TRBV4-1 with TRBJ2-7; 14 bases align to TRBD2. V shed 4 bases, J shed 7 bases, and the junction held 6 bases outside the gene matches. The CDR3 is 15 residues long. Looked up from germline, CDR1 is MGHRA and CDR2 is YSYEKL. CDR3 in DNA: TGCGCCAGCAGCCTCCGACTAGCGGGAGGGAGTGAGCAGTACTTC. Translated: CASSLRLAGGSEQYF.

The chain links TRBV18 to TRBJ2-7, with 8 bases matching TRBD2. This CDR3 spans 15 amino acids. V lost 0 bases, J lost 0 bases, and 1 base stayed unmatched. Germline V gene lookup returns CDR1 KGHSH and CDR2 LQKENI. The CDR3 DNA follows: TGTGCCAGCTCACCACCCAGCGGGGGCTCCTACGAGCAGTACTTC. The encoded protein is CASSPPSGGSYEQYF.

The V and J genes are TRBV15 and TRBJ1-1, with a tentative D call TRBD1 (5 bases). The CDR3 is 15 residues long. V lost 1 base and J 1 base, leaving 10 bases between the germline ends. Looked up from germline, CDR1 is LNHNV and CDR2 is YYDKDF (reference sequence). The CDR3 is CATSRGGRANTEAFF. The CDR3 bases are TGTGCCACCAGCAGAGGAGGCAGGGCGAACACTGAAGCTTTCTTT. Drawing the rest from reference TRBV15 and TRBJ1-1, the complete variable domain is DAMVIQNPRYQVTQFGKPVTLSCSQTLNHNVMYWYQQKSSQAPKLLFHYYDKDFNNEADTPDNFQSRRPNTSFCFLDIRSPGLGDTAMYLCATSRGGRANTEAFFGQGTRLTVV.

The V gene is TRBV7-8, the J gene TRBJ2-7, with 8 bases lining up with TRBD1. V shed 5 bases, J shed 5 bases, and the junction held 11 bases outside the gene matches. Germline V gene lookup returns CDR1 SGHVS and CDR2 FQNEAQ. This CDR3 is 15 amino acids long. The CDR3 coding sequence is TGTGCCAGCAGCCTGGGGGACAGGATTAAGGACGAGCAGTACTTC. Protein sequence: CASSLGDRIKDEQYF.

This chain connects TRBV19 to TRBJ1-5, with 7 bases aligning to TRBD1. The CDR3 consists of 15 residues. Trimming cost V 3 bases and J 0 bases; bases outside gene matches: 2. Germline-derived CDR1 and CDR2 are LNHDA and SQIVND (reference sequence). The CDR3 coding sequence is TGTGCCAGTAGTATGACAGGGCTTAGCAATCAGCCCCAGCATTTT. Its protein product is CASSMTGLSNQPQHF.

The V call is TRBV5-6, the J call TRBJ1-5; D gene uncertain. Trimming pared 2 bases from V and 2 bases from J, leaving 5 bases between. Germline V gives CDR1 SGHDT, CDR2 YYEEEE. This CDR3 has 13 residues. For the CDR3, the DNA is TGTGCCAGCAGCTTCGGGGGCAATCAGCCCCAGCATTTT. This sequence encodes CASSFGGNQPQHF.

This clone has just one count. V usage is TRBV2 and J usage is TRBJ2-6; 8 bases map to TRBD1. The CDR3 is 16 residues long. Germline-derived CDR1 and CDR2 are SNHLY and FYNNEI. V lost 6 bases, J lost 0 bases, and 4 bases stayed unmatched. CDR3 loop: CASRQGVSSGANVLTF. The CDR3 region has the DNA TGTGCCAGCAGACAGGGGGTGAGCTCTGGGGCCAACGTCCTGACTTTC.

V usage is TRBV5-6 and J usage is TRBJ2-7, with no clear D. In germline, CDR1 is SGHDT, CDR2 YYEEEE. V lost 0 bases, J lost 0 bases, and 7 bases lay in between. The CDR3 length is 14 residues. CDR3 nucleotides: TGTGCCAGCAGCTTGGCCTACGGCTCCTACGAGCAGTACTTC. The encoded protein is CASSLAYGSYEQYF.

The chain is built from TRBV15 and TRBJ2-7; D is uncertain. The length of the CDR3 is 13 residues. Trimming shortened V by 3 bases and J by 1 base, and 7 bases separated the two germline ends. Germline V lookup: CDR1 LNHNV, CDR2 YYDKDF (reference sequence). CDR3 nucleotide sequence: TGTGCCACCAGCAGCCCCCCGTCCTACGAGCAGTACTTC. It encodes CATSSPPSYEQYF.

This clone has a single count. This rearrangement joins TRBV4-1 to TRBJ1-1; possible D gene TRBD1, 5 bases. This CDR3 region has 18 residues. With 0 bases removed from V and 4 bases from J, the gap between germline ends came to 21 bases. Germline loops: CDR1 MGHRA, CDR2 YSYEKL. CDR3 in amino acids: CASSQEPRVGLRGTEAFF. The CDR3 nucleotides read TGCGCCAGCAGCCAAGAACCCCGGGTAGGGTTAAGGGGCACTGAAGCTTTCTTT.

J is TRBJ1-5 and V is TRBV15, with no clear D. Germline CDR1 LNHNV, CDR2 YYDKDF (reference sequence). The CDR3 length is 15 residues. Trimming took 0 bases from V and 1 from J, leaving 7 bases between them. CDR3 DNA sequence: TGTGCCACCAGCAGAGATCACCGGAGCAATCAGCCCCAGCATTTT. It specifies CATSRDHRSNQPQHF.

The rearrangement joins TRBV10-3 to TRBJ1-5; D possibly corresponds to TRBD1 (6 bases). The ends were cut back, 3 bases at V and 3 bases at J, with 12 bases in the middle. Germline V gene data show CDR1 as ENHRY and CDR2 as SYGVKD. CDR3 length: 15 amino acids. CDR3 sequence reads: CAISERTGLNQPQHF. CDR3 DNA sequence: TGTGCCATCAGTGAACGAACAGGGCTCAATCAGCCCCAGCATTTT.

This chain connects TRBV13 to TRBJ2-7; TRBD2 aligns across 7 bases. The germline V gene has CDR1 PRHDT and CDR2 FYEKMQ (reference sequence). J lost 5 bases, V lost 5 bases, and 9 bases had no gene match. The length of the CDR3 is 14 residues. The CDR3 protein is CASSPAGLDNEQYF. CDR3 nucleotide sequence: TGTGCCAGCAGCCCAGCGGGACTTGATAACGAGCAGTACTTC.

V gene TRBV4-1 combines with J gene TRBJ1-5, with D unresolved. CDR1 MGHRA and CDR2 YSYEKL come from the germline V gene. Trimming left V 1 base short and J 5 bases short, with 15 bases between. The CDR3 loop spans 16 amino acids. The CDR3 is CASSQGREPGDQPQHF. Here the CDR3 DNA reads TGCGCCAGCAGCCAAGGCCGGGAGCCAGGCGATCAGCCCCAGCATTTT.

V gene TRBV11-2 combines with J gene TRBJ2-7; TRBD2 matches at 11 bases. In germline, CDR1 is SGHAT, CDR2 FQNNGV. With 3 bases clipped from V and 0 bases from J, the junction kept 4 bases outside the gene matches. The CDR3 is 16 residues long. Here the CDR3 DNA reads TGTGCCAGCAGCTTTACTACTAGCGGGGGCTCCTACGAGCAGTACTTC. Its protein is CASSFTTSGGSYEQYF.

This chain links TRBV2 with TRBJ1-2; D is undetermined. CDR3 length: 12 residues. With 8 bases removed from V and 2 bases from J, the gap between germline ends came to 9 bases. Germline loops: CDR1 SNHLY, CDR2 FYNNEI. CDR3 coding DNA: TGTGCCAGCCAGACGAGGAACTATGGCTACACCTTC. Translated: CASQTRNYGYTF. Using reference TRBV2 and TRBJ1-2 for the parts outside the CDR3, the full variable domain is EPEVTQTPSHQVTQMGQEVILRCVPISNHLYFYWYRQILGQKVEFLVSFYNNEISEKSEIFDDQFSVERPDGSNFTLKIRSTKLEDSAMYFCASQTRNYGYTFGSGTRLTVV.

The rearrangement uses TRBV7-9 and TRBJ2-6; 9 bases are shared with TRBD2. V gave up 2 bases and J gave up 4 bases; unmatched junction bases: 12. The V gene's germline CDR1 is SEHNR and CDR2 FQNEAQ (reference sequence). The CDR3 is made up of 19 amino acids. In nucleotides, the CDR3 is TGTGCCAGCAGCTTAACGGTAGCGGGAGAGACCCCCGGGGCCAACGTCCTGACTTTC. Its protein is CASSLTVAGETPGANVLTF.

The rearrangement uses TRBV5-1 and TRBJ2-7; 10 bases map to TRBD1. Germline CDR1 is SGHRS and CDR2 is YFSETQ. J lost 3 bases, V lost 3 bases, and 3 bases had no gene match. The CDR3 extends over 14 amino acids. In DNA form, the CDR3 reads TGCGCCAGCAGCTCGGGGGACAGGGGCTACGAGCAGTACTTC. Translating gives CASSSGDRGYEQYF. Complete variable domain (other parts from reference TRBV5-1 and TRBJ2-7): KAGVTQTPRYLIKTRGQQVTLSCSPISGHRSVSWYQQTPGQGLQFLFEYFSETQRNKGNFPGRFSGRQFSNSRSEMNVSTLELGDSALYLCASSSGDRGYEQYFGPGTRLTVT.

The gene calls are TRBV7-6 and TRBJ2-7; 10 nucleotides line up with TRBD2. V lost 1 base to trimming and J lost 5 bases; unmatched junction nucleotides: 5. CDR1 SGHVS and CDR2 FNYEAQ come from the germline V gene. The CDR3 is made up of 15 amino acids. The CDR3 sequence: CASSLDLAGENEQYF. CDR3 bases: TGTGCCAGCAGCTTAGATCTAGCGGGAGAAAACGAGCAGTACTTC.

The CDR3 coding sequence is TGTGCCAGCAGCAAACGGGACAGGCGAGACACTGAAGCTTTCTTT. Its translation is CASSKRDRRDTEAFF. V is TRBV21-1 and J is TRBJ1-1; TRBD1, the table's D call, was not compared with the DNA. TRBV21-1 is a pseudogene locus. This CDR3 spans 15 amino acids.

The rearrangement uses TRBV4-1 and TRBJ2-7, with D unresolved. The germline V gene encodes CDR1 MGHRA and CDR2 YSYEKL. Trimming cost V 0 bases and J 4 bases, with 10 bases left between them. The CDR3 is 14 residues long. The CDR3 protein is CASSQELLEYEQYF. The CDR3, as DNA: TGCGCCAGCAGCCAAGAGCTGCTGGAGTACGAGCAGTACTTC.

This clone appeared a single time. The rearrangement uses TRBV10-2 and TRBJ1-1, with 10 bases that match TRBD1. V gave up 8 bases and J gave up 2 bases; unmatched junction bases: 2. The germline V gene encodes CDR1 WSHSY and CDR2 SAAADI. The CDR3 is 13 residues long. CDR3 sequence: CASQTGGNTEAFF. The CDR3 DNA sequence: TGCGCCAGCCAGACAGGGGGCAACACTGAAGCTTTCTTT.